A single sample is the source of the 27 T cell receptor beta chains below, sequenced in a study of response to subunit inactivated influenza vaccine. TCRdb independently ran MiXCR on the RT-PCR reads; one entry per CDR3 protein. The sample has roughly 650,000 distinct CDR3 sequences; around 15% are singletons. This specimen consisted of PBMCs from blood, obtained roughly 2 weeks before vaccination. The receptor set was obtained from a man over 45 who received an inactivated influenza vaccine.

This clonotype was recorded only once. The chain combines TRBV18 with TRBJ2-3, with D hard to call. This CDR3 is built from 13 residues. CDR1 and CDR2 (germline): KGHSH, LQKENI. The ends were cut back, 2 bases at V and 4 bases at J, with 7 bases in the middle. The CDR3 loop reads CASSPSRSDTQYF. CDR3 sequence (DNA): TGTGCCAGCTCACCAAGCAGGTCAGATACGCAGTATTTT.

This clonotype showed up just a few times. The J gene is TRBJ2-1, the V gene TRBV28, with D tentatively TRBD1 or TRBD2 (5 bases each). This CDR3 has 16 amino acids. Deletions cut 6 bases from V and 3 bases from J, with 18 bases between. CDR1 and CDR2 from the germline V gene are MDHEN and SYDVKM. The CDR3 region is CASSLRSGPLYNEQFF. The CDR3 DNA sequence: TGTGCCAGCAGCCTTCGGTCGGGGCCTCTCTACAATGAGCAGTTCTTC.

There are a few counts of this clonotype. CDR3 nucleotides: TGCGCCAGCAGCCAAGAGTGGAGGGTTGACACTGAAGCTTTCTTT. This codes for CASSQEWRVDTEAFF. This chain joins TRBV4-3 and TRBJ1-1, with D uncertain. This CDR3 is built from 15 residues. Trimming removed 0 bases from V and 3 bases from J, with 11 bases in between. Germline CDR1 reads LGHNA; CDR2 reads YSLEER.

This clonotype was counted between two and nine times. The chain is built from TRBV6-2 or TRBV6-3 and TRBJ2-5; TRBD2 matches 9 bases. CDR3 size: 15 residues. CDR1 is MNHEY, CDR2 SVGEGT, per germline. V dropped 2 bases and J dropped 3; count of bases not matched to a gene: 4. For the CDR3, the DNA is TGTGCCAGCAGTTACCTAAGCGGGAGGAAAGAGACCCAGTACTTC. It is translated as CASSYLSGRKETQYF.

This clonotype was recorded many times. The V call is TRBV20-1, the J call TRBJ1-2; D not resolved. V was shortened by 6 bases and J by 2 bases, with 16 bases between the two germline ends. CDR3 size: 14 residues. Germline CDR1 is DFQATT and CDR2 is SNEGSKA (reference sequence). CDR3 protein: CSAPGGRENYGYTF. For the CDR3, the DNA is TGCAGTGCCCCCGGCGGGAGGGAGAACTATGGCTACACCTTC.

This clonotype was seen at least ten times. This chain joins TRBV11-1 and TRBJ2-7; 8 bases fit TRBD1. The CDR3 is 16 amino acids. In germline, CDR1 is SGHAT, CDR2 FQDESV (reference sequence). V gave up 2 bases and J gave up 1 base; unmatched junction bases: 7. The CDR3 bases are TGTGCCAGCAGCTTATCCGACAGGGGATCGTCCTACGAGCAGTACTTC. It codes for CASSLSDRGSSYEQYF.

The chain links TRBV6-1 to TRBJ2-5; TRBD2 aligns across 8 bases. CDR1 is MNHNS and CDR2 is SASEGT in the germline V gene. The CDR3 has 15 residues. V was clipped by 5 bases and J by 4 bases; unmatched bases: 9. This CDR3 reads CASSSRGGSGETQYF. CDR3 nucleotides: TGTGCCAGCAGTAGTCGGGGGGGCTCTGGAGAGACCCAGTACTTC.

V usage is TRBV6-2 or TRBV6-3 and J usage is TRBJ1-5; possibly TRBD1 for D (5 bases). Trimming removed 10 bases at V and 2 bases at J, with 18 bases between. The length of the CDR3 is 15 residues. Germline CDR1 reads MNHEY; CDR2 reads SVGEGT. CDR3 residues: CAIGGGKSGNQPQHF. CDR3 bases: TGTGCCATCGGGGGAGGGAAGAGCGGCAATCAGCCCCAGCATTTT.

CDR3 amino acids: CASSKGTGNYEQYF. Here the CDR3 DNA reads TGTGCCAGTAGTAAGGGGACAGGCAACTACGAGCAGTACTTC. The J gene is TRBJ2-7, the V gene TRBV19; TRBD1 matches at 8 bases. Germline V gives CDR1 LNHDA, CDR2 SQIVND (reference sequence). The CDR3 is 14 residues long. After removal of 4 bases from V and 3 bases from J, the junction contained 5 bases not matched to a gene.

The table lists this clonotype with many counts. The chain recombines TRBV27 with TRBJ2-7; TRBD2 matches at 9 bases. Germline loops: CDR1 MNHEY, CDR2 SMNVEV (reference sequence). The CDR3 spans 14 residues. Trimming cost V 5 bases and J 3 bases; bases outside gene matches: 5. The CDR3 sequence is CASSEGLANYEQYF. The CDR3 DNA follows: TGTGCCAGCAGTGAGGGACTAGCCAACTACGAGCAGTACTTC.

The chain recombines TRBV18 with TRBJ1-1, with D perhaps TRBD1 (6 bases). V lost 6 bases and J 4 bases, leaving 12 bases between the germline ends. Germline CDR1 KGHSH, CDR2 LQKENI. This CDR3 spans 13 amino acids. In DNA form, the CDR3 reads TGTGCCAGCTCCGCGGCGGGGGCCACTGAAGCTTTCTTT. Translating it yields CASSAAGATEAFF.

J is TRBJ2-5 and V is TRBV6-5; D is possibly TRBD2 (6 bases). Trimming took off 4 bases at V and 6 bases at J, with 21 bases between the two ends. CDR1 and CDR2 from the germline V gene are MNHEY and SVGAGI. The length of the CDR3 is 16 residues. The CDR3 reads CASSSPLGGARKTQYF. DNA of the CDR3: TGTGCCAGCAGTTCTCCCTTGGGCGGGGCCAGGAAGACCCAGTACTTC.

This clonotype was recorded a few times. The chain is built from TRBV7-9 and TRBJ2-2, with D possibly matching TRBD1 (5 bases). In germline, CDR1 is SEHNR, CDR2 FQNEAQ (reference sequence). The CDR3 runs to 14 residues. V lost 5 bases, J lost 5 bases, and 12 bases lay in between. CDR3 nucleotides: TGTGCCAGCAGCCAACCAGGGTGGACCGGGGAGCTGTTTTTT. This sequence encodes CASSQPGWTGELFF.

The rearrangement joins TRBV28 to TRBJ1-2; 8 bases line up with TRBD1. CDR1 is MDHEN and CDR2 is SYDVKM in the germline V gene. The V segment lost 3 bases and the J segment 3 bases; nucleotides outside the gene matches: 6. The CDR3 runs to 15 residues. DNA of the CDR3: TGTGCCAGCAGTTTGGGGACAGGATTTCACTATGGCTACACCTTC. Its protein is CASSLGTGFHYGYTF.

The J gene is TRBJ2-6, the V gene TRBV7-9; D ambiguous. Germline assignment: CDR1 SEHNR and CDR2 FQNEAQ (reference sequence). The V end was cut by 1 base, the J end by 3 bases, with 7 bases between. The CDR3 loop spans 15 amino acids. The chain's CDR3 is CASSLVTLGANVLTF. The CDR3 nucleotides are TGTGCCAGCAGCTTAGTGACACTTGGGGCCAACGTCCTGACTTTC.

This clonotype was found a few times. The J gene is TRBJ2-1, the V gene TRBV6-1; possibly TRBD1 for D (5 bases). V lost 6 bases and J lost 4, with 13 bases in between. From germline, CDR1 is MNHNS and CDR2 SASEGT. The CDR3 length is 14 residues. CDR3 DNA sequence: TGTGCCAGCAGGAGACAAGACAGATACAATGAGCAGTTCTTC. Translated: CASRRQDRYNEQFF.

The chain has TRBV6-2 or TRBV6-3 and TRBJ1-5, with D unresolved. V lost 6 bases and J lost 4, with 13 bases in between. The CDR3 loop spans 14 amino acids. CDR1 MNHEY and CDR2 SVGEGT come from the germline V gene. CDR3 sequence: CASSPGGPNQPQHF. CDR3 in DNA: TGTGCCAGCAGCCCCGGCGGCCCTAATCAGCCCCAGCATTTT.

Ten or more counts support this clonotype. J is TRBJ2-7 and V is TRBV7-2, with 9 bases identical to TRBD1. Germline V CDR1 and CDR2: SGHTA, FQGNSA. The length of the CDR3 is 14 residues. Trimming removed 5 bases from V and 4 bases from J; junction bases left unmatched: 6. CDR3 DNA: TGTGCCAGCAGCCATGACAGGGGGGCATACGAGCAGTACTTC. Residues: CASSHDRGAYEQYF. Complete variable domain (other parts from reference TRBV7-2 and TRBJ2-7): GAGVSQSPSNKVTEKGKDVELRCDPISGHTALYWYRQSLGQGLEFLIYFQGNSAPDKSGLPSDRFSAERTGGSVSTLTIQRTQQEDSAVYLCASSHDRGAYEQYFGPGTRLTVT.

This clonotype turned up a few times. The rearrangement joins TRBV7-3 to TRBJ2-1; a weak D match, TRBD1 (5 bases). The germline gives CDR1 SGHTA, CDR2 FQGTGA. V was pared by 3 bases and J by 9 bases, with 12 bases between. This CDR3 is built from 13 residues. The CDR3 region has the DNA TGTGCCAGCAGCTTGATCCAGCAGGGTGAGCAGTTCTTC. Encoded protein: CASSLIQQGEQFF.

This clonotype was counted between two and nine times. The CDR3 protein is CSATQGPQETQYF. The CDR3 DNA is TGCAGCGCTACACAGGGGCCCCAAGAGACCCAGTACTTC. This rearrangement joins TRBV29-1 to TRBJ2-5, with 7 bases identical to TRBD1. V lost 7 bases, J lost 1 base, and 6 bases stayed unmatched. From germline, CDR1 is SQVTM and CDR2 ANQGSEA. The CDR3 is made up of 13 amino acids.

The chain is built from TRBV6-1 and TRBJ1-2; 8 bases fit TRBD1. V was clipped by 4 bases and J by 4 bases; unmatched bases: 5. Germline CDR1 and CDR2: MNHNS and SASEGT. The length of the CDR3 is 14 residues. CDR3 amino acids: CASSARGQGYGYTF. The CDR3 coding sequence is TGTGCCAGCAGTGCCAGAGGACAGGGCTATGGCTACACCTTC.

CDR3 bases: TGTGCCAGCAGTTACTCGTTGACTAGGGGCTACGAGCAGTACTTC. It yields the protein CASSYSLTRGYEQYF. The rearrangement joins TRBV6-5 to TRBJ2-7; a weak D match, TRBD2 (6 bases). CDR3 length: 15 amino acids. CDR1 is MNHEY and CDR2 is SVGAGI in the germline V gene. Trimming took off 0 bases at V and 3 bases at J, with 12 bases between the two ends.

V and J are TRBV6-5 and TRBJ2-7; D possibly corresponds to TRBD1 (6 bases). This CDR3 spans 14 amino acids. The V gene's germline CDR1 is MNHEY and CDR2 SVGAGI. The germline V and J ends were trimmed by 3 bases and 5 bases, with 14 bases remaining between them. The CDR3, as DNA: TGTGCCAGCAGTTATTTCGGCAGGGGAGACGAGCAGTACTTC. Translating gives CASSYFGRGDEQYF.

This CDR3 is CASSEEASSNQPQHF. The CDR3 DNA reads TGTGCCAGCAGTGAAGAAGCCAGTAGCAATCAGCCCCAGCATTTT. This chain joins TRBV2 and TRBJ1-5; D not certain. Per the germline V gene, CDR1 is SNHLY and CDR2 is FYNNEI. This CDR3 is built from 15 residues. V lost 1 base to trimming and J lost 0 bases, with 7 bases between them.

The gene calls are TRBV12-3 or TRBV12-4 and TRBJ2-7; maybe TRBD1 (7 bases). CDR3 length: 14 residues. Trimming cost V 1 base and J 7 bases, with 14 bases left between them. DNA for the CDR3: TGTGCCAGCAGTTTAGGGGGGGCAGGGGGTGAGCAGTACTTC. The encoded protein is CASSLGGAGGEQYF.

With respect to this clonotype: This CDR3 fails to terminate in the conserved phenylalanine or tryptophan, so it likely reflects a read error. The chain couples TRBV7-9 to TRBJ2-1; TRBD2 might be the D (6 bases). Per germline, CDR1 SEHNR and CDR2 FQNEAQ (reference sequence). The CDR3 consists of 11 residues. Trimming removed 5 bases at V and 13 bases at J, with 12 bases between. The CDR3 DNA follows: TGTGCCAGCAGCCTGGGACTCACTCAGTTCTTA. It translates to CASSLGLTQFL.

V and J are TRBV6-2 or TRBV6-3 and TRBJ2-1; D is possibly TRBD2 (6 bases). The length of the CDR3 is 14 residues. CDR1 and CDR2 from the germline V gene are MNHEY and SVGEGT. With 10 bases removed from V and 6 bases from J, the gap between germline ends came to 19 bases. CDR3 DNA sequence: TGTGCCACCGCTCCCGGGGGACGCTCCAATGAGCAGTTCTTC. Encoded protein: CATAPGGRSNEQFF.